This paragraph covers one TCR beta chain sequence. This clone's antigen is unknown. The input lacks base qualities; no much larger clone sits a single base away. Synthetic TCR analog templates were spiked into each PCR to estimate absolute template abundance from read counts. The immunoSEQ assay used bias-controlled V and J gene primers to amplify TCRbeta CDR3 regions from genomic DNA. Sequencing of rearranged TCRbeta segments was done at approximately 20X coverage. For the original study's pipeline: Sequencing errors were corrected by clustering, and CDR3s were annotated against IMGT so that V, D and J genes could be assigned. Out-of-frame and stop-codon sequences were excluded, and only productive TCRbeta rearrangements were used in downstream analyses. To compute clonality, Shannon entropy was normalized by the log of the number of unique productive sequences and then subtracted from one. Fisher's exact test with Benjamini-Hochberg correction, at a threshold of adjusted p below 0.01, was used to find clones that differed between time points or between blood and tumor. In its TCRdb copy, this immuneACCESS table keeps in-frame sequences only and misses some clones. Where compared with another copy, unresolved V genes explain less than half of these, and the others have no known cause. That table is the source of V, J and clone size, and D and trimming were worked out from the DNA. This sample has 95,000 or so clones in its table, and more than 75% of those were observed once. The ten most abundant clones make up 2% of the sample.

The time point label, read with the paper, signifies: pretreatment peripheral blood. The cohort comprised 29 patients with locally advanced or metastatic urothelial carcinoma treated at Memorial Sloan Kettering on a trial protocol. Peripheral blood mononuclear cells were collected from each patient pretreatment and during treatment, giving between 1 and 8 total time points per patient. The Qiagen DNeasy Blood extraction kit was used to purify genomic DNA from total PBMCs and from tumor samples. PBMCs were collected pretreatment and during treatment, and were isolated and stored as previously described. At the junction V is shortened by 0 bases and J by 2 bases; bases outside the gene matches: 5. CDR1 and CDR2, per the germline V gene, are SGHVS and FNYEAQ. The CDR3 holds 17 amino acids from the cysteine to the phenylalanine. Only the CDR3 DNA stays, 51 bases, in frame from base 1. This entry is derived from a study of PD-L1 blockade in urothelial cancer (dated by TCRdb to about 2017). With respect to the entire study: Therapy was started in the mid-2010s for all patients, and atezolizumab 1,200 mg was administered intravenously every 3 weeks. About 90% of the roughly 29 patients were males with bladder-origin urothelial cancer, and about two thirds of the roughly 30 reported a prior smoking history. Patients had an ECOG performance status of 0 or 1 and had received between 0 and 3 prior chemotherapy regimens. Blood samples were analyzed at 3 weeks after treatment start (second dose) and at 6 weeks after treatment start. Blood samples gave a median of about 130,000 T cells and tens of thousands of unique TCRs, with a median clonality of approximately 0.08. The study, an exploratory multi-omic analysis, examined somatic, immune and clinical correlates of response to PD-L1 blockade with atezolizumab in urothelial cancer. Pretreatment tumor samples, along with matched peripheral blood serially collected before and after atezolizumab treatment, were subjected to TCR sequencing. Progression-free survival longer than 6 months counted as durable clinical benefit, and TCR features were additionally tested against both progression-free and overall survival. Whole exome sequencing and RNA sequencing of pretreatment tumors were performed alongside TCR sequencing in the same patients. Durable clinical benefit was achieved by nine patients and was not achieved by 20 patients. Some 29 patients had pretreatment blood TCR-seq, some 24 had at least one posttreatment blood collection, and some 24 had tumor TCR-seq.

Overall study outcomes, separate from this receptor: Because the sample size was small (n ≈ 27) and many exploratory analyses were performed, the results are intended to be hypothesis-generating. Patients with durable benefit showed greater expansion of tumor-associated TCR clones in peripheral blood 3 weeks after starting treatment (n ≈ 23, p = 0.022). Improved progression-free and overall survival was associated with having pretreatment peripheral blood TCR clonality below the median.

The rearrangement joined TRBV7-6 to TRBJ1-3; a stretch of 9 junction bases matches TRBD1. This sample comprised PBMCs, obtained around atezolizumab (anti-PD-L1) treatment. This receptor was identified in a man in his 60s with urothelial cancer. The CDR3 sequence is CASSLASTGGTGNTIYF. The nucleotide sequence reads as follows: TGTGCCAGCAGCTTAGCCTCTACAGGGGGCACTGGAAACACCATATATTTT.